The sequence of this T cell receptor beta chain was determined in a study of identical twins. This clonotype was seen more than once but under ten times. Its antigen is undetermined. The CDR3 is 17 amino acids. The V segment lost 0 bases and the J segment 1 base; nucleotides outside the gene matches: 6. Germline CDR1 reads SGHRS; CDR2 reads YFSETQ. Each CDR3 protein gets one entry after TCRdb re-called the 5' RACE reads with MiXCR. The table shows roughly 240,000 distinct CDR3 sequences, with approximately 7% occurring only once. Study observations and caveats: Zero-insertion analyses could be partly confounded by invariant MAIT and iNKT cells. Models underestimated out-of-frame TCR alpha sharing in monozygotic twins.

This same sample was also part of a study on yellow fever vaccine responses in identical twins.

The chain combines TRBV5-1 with TRBJ2-5; 10 bases agree with TRBD2. The sequencing input was memory (CD45RO+) T cells sorted from blood. This TCR derives from a woman younger than 30 in good health. CDR3 loop: CASSLVASGRRQETQYF. The CDR3 nucleotides read TGCGCCAGCAGCTTGGTAGCTAGCGGGAGACGCCAAGAGACCCAGTACTTC.